One TCR beta chain is described in this entry. The sample holds a few counts of this clonotype. It has no known antigen specificity. The input lacks base qualities; no much larger clone sits a single base away. These data belong to a study of T cell repertoires in cytomegalovirus infection (dated by TCRdb to between 2018 and 2020). Regarding the study in general: Alongside well-studied HLA-B-restricted epitopes, the peptide stimulations were aimed at recently identified HLA-C-restricted CMV epitopes, whose presentation resists viral immunomodulation. Because public TCR beta signatures pointed to carriage of CMV infection together with the matching HLA type, the HLA type of each donor mattered for the analysis. Findings and caveats that apply to the study as a whole: Carriers of CMV infection plus the relevant HLA type were discriminated by the cumulative frequency of public TCR beta family members in the study cohort and in an independent 352-donor cohort. The ex vivo response was dominated by HLA-C-restricted CMV-specific TCR beta clonotypes, and the single most frequent clonotype in two of eight donors was supplied by these HLA-C-restricted clonotypes.

Taken with the paper, the label for treatment or condition translates to: in vitro stimulation with specific CMV peptide epitopes to enrich CMV-specific T cells. Including cysteine and phenylalanine, the CDR3 has 14 amino acids. The only DNA kept is the CDR3, 42 bases in frame from the first base. A distance of 13 bases separates the germline ends of V and J, which lose 5 bases and 2 bases respectively. From a lookup of the germline V gene, CDR1 and CDR2 are MNHNS and SASEGT. Sequencing was performed on an Illumina HiSeq 1500. Using fastp trimming at Q25 and MiXCR clonotype assembly, TCRdb reanalyzed the public sequencing data and kept in-frame beta chains. When rows share a CDR3 protein, they turn into one entry using the most common DNA and genes. In all, the sample holds around 900,000 distinct CDR3 sequences, and around 32% of those were seen once. The top ten clonotypes cover about 14% of the sample.

The sequence joins TRBV6-1 to TRBJ2-7, and perhaps TRBD1 as D gene, on 6 matching bases. Sequencing was performed on cultured CD8+ T cells from PBMCs, taken from culture after CMV antigen stimulation. The TCR comes from a human donor in good health (CMV status not recorded). Some clones in this sample may be carry-over from other donors' samples. The CDR3 in this case is CASSLDRPPYEQYF. The nucleotide sequence is given as TGTGCCAGCAGTTTGGACAGACCTCCCTACGAGCAGTACTTC.